A selection of T cell receptor beta chains follows, all from one sample in a study of blood T cells in healthy people across ages. Each CDR3 protein gets one entry after TCRdb re-called the 5' RACE reads with MiXCR. The table records about 640,000 distinct CDR3 sequences, under 70% of them present only once. The sequenced sample was blood. These receptors originate from a man between 60 and 75 years old in good health. Each CDR3 is given with its conserved first and last residue. D genes are given only for firm matches.

>TRBJ2-3|TRBV7-2|.
CASSLGNSGYTDTQYF
>.|TRBV18|.
CASSPSWEETQYF
>TRBJ2-5|TRBV12-3/TRBV12-4|.
CASSPYGVAQYF
>TRBJ1-1|TRBV7-2|.
CASSSGQRQQEAFF
>TRBJ1-1|TRBV3-1|.
CASSSLGEAFF
>TRBJ1-1|TRBV6-5|.
CASSYSQISNTEAFF
>TRBJ2-1|TRBV15|.
CATSRDRGRGYEQFF
>TRBJ2-7|TRBV6-5|TRBD2
CASSYGSSGGYEQYF
>TRBJ2-5|TRBV5-1|.
CASSLGEWVEDQYF
>TRBJ2-1|TRBV12-3/TRBV12-4|TRBD1
CASRSGTAYNEQFF
>TRBJ2-1|TRBV5-1|.
CASRDNPRSYNEQFF
>TRBJ1-1|TRBV29-1|TRBD1
CSVDRPGGHTEAFF
>.|TRBV14|.
CASSPQLGQETQYF
>TRBJ2-5|TRBV7-8|.
CASSLVGVGNQETQYF
>TRBJ2-1|TRBV9|.
CASSPRQAAYNEQFF
>TRBJ1-4|TRBV7-9|.
CASSSRTDPNEKLFF
>TRBJ2-6|TRBV7-2|.
CASSSGAWGANVLTF
>TRBJ1-5|TRBV7-2|.
CASSPTHQGYNQPQHF
>TRBJ2-5|TRBV20-1|.
CSARPGAQETQYF
>.|TRBV4-2|.
CASSLRDTGPYEQYF
>TRBJ1-2|TRBV6-5|.
CATAWGSTGYGYTF
>TRBJ2-7|TRBV2|TRBD1
CASSEGQGREQYF
>TRBJ2-5|TRBV20-1|.
CSAPLPGKETQYF
>TRBJ1-6|TRBV20-1|.
CSARDPRVRSPLHF
>TRBJ1-4|TRBV7-9|.
CASSADRSGGEKLFF
>TRBJ2-5|TRBV5-1|TRBD2
CASSGLAEAQETQYF
>TRBJ2-7|TRBV28|TRBD1
CAIGQGEQGAPYEQYF
>TRBJ2-7|TRBV6-6|TRBD1
CASSFSTLGQGGSSYEQYF
>TRBJ2-3|TRBV20-1|TRBD2
CSARGEGGTDTQYF
>.|TRBV5-4|.
CASSPGTVTETQYF
>TRBJ2-3|TRBV12-3/TRBV12-4|TRBD2
CASSLAASGDTDTQYF
>.|TRBV20-1|TRBD2
CSAPQYSGGAETQYF
>TRBJ2-4|TRBV12-3/TRBV12-4|.
CASTPPGTNIQYF
>TRBJ2-1|TRBV7-2|TRBD2
CASSLNSGAMGEQFF
>TRBJ2-7|TRBV12-3/TRBV12-4|.
CASSDKSYEQYF
>TRBJ2-7|TRBV28|TRBD1
CASSTRDSTYEQYF
>TRBJ2-7|TRBV5-1|.
CASSLTGLPNRQYF
>TRBJ2-7|TRBV2|.
CASEPLGADEQYF
>TRBJ1-5|TRBV4-2|.
CASSQALYSNQPQHF
>TRBJ1-2|TRBV12-5|.
CASGLDGKVDGYTF
>TRBJ2-5|TRBV12-3/TRBV12-4|TRBD2
CASSLGPIGLAGPGGTQYF
>TRBJ2-3|TRBV27|.
CASSLSSGDTQYF
>TRBJ1-2|TRBV5-4|.
CASSVDTTTGYGYTF
>TRBJ2-7|TRBV15|TRBD1
CATSRDRTGGYEQYF
>TRBJ1-4|TRBV4-1|.
CASSQGGGENEKLFF
>TRBJ1-6|TRBV10-3|.
CAISESAAGLNSPLHF
>.|TRBV4-2|.
CASSQDGAGGYNEQYF
>TRBJ2-3|TRBV7-2|TRBD2
CASSRTSGGSDTQYF
>TRBJ1-6|TRBV6-6|TRBD1
CASSPPRRGLRASPLHF
>TRBJ2-1|TRBV5-1|.
CASSTGDYYNEQFF
>TRBJ1-2|TRBV20-1|.
CSASPRGRGDNYGYTF
>TRBJ2-1|TRBV7-9|TRBD1
CASSLGYLAGGSEQFF
>TRBJ2-5|TRBV2|.
CASSDLQGGETRYF